Shown below are 19 T cell receptor beta chains from a single sample sequenced in a study of OX40 agonist ivuxolimab in advanced cancers. The library was prepared using the immunoSEQ multiplex PCR assay. Here the immuneACCESS table is served through TCRdb, limited to in-frame sequences with V and J called. Missing clones are a known gap in these copies; in checked studies unresolved V genes cover under half, and the rest lacks a known reason. The sample profile shows 76,000 or so clones; approximately 83% of them were found once. Jointly, the top ten make up 5% to 6.5% of the sample. Source: CD4+ or CD8+ T cells sorted from blood, taken in a trial of the OX40 agonist ivuxolimab. These receptors were obtained from an adult with an advanced solid tumor such as melanoma, head and neck, liver or kidney cancer.

The chain couples TRBV19 to TRBJ1-2; D remains unclear. Trimming took off 7 bases at V and 7 bases at J, with 16 bases between the two ends. Germline V gene sequence: CDR1 LNHDA, CDR2 SQIVND (reference sequence). The CDR3 loop spans 13 amino acids. The CDR3 loop reads CASTPTLHSGYTF. CDR3 sequence (DNA): TGTGCCAGTACCCCCACACTCCATAGTGGCTACACCTTC.

This clone was found a few times. This chain joins TRBV5-8 and TRBJ1-2, with 7 bases that match TRBD1. The CDR3 runs 13 residues. After removal of 4 bases from V and 4 bases from J, the junction contained 4 bases not matched to a gene. Germline CDR1 and CDR2: SGHTS and YDEGEE. In DNA form, the CDR3 reads TGTGCCAGCAGCCGGGGACAGATCTATGGCTACACCTTC. It encodes CASSRGQIYGYTF. The whole variable domain, remainder taken from reference TRBV5-8 and TRBJ1-2, is EAGVTQSPTHLIKTRGQQATLRCSPISGHTSVYWYQQALGLGLQFLLWYDEGEERNRGNFPPRFSGRQFPNYSSELNVNALELEDSALYLCASSRGQIYGYTFGSGTRLTVV.

This chain connects TRBV5-4 to TRBJ2-3; D possibly corresponds to TRBD1 (6 bases). The ends were cut back, 4 bases at V and 9 bases at J, with 9 bases in the middle. This CDR3 contains 11 residues. CDR1 and CDR2 (germline): SGHNT, YYREEE (reference sequence). CDR3 protein: CASSGGPTQYF. The CDR3 nucleotides read TGTGCCAGCAGCGGGGGCCCCACGCAGTATTTT.

This chain uses TRBV11-2 with TRBJ1-3; TRBD1 aligns across 7 bases. V lost 5 bases and J lost 0; bases outside the gene matches: 13. CDR1 is SGHAT, CDR2 FQNNGV, per germline. The CDR3 covers 18 residues. CDR3 DNA: TGTGCCAGCAGCCCGCTACCGAGGGGGCGTAACTCTGGAAACACCATATATTTT. Amino acid sequence: CASSPLPRGRNSGNTIYF.

The chain recombines TRBV4-1 with TRBJ2-1, with D possibly TRBD2 on 6 matching bases. Between the trimmed V and J ends, which lost 4 bases and 0 bases, there was a span of 16 bases. The CDR3 is made up of 17 amino acids. Germline-derived CDR1 and CDR2 are MGHRA and YSYEKL. CDR3 residues: CASSREGLNPSYNEQFF. The CDR3, as DNA: TGCGCCAGCAGCCGAGAGGGACTTAACCCCTCCTACAATGAGCAGTTCTTC.

This chain links TRBV10-3 with TRBJ1-2; tentative D call: TRBD1 (6 bases). V lost 2 bases and J 7 bases, leaving 14 bases between the germline ends. This CDR3 comprises 14 residues. Per the germline V gene, CDR1 is ENHRY and CDR2 is SYGVKD. CDR3 nucleotides: TGTGCCATCAGTGAGCGTGTTTTAGGGGGTGGCTACACCTTC. Residues: CAISERVLGGGYTF.

This chain uses TRBV30 with TRBJ2-1; D is ambiguous. Germline V gene lookup returns CDR1 GTSNPN and CDR2 SVGIG (reference sequence). This CDR3 contains 13 residues. V was cut by 4 bases and J by 0 bases, with 7 bases left in between. The CDR3 loop reads CAWTSSSYNEQFF. The CDR3 bases are TGTGCCTGGACATCGAGCTCCTACAATGAGCAGTTCTTC.

The chain has TRBV6-6 and TRBJ2-1; D is perhaps TRBD1 or TRBD2 (5 bases each). The CDR3 loop spans 15 amino acids. Between the trimmed V and J ends, which lost 2 bases and 6 bases, there was a span of 14 bases. CDR1 and CDR2 from the germline V gene are MNHNY and SVGAGI (reference sequence). CDR3 residues: CASSYGQGAVNEQFF. CDR3 nucleotides: TGTGCCAGCAGTTACGGGCAGGGAGCGGTCAATGAGCAGTTCTTC.

This chain uses TRBV27 with TRBJ2-1; D could derive from TRBD1 or TRBD2 (5 bases each). With 5 bases removed from V and 4 bases from J, the gap between germline ends came to 15 bases. The CDR3 loop spans 15 amino acids. Germline CDR1 and CDR2: MNHEY and SMNVEV (reference sequence). The CDR3 reads CASSKYRDQYNEQFF. CDR3 DNA: TGTGCCAGCAGTAAATACCGGGACCAATACAATGAGCAGTTCTTC.

This chain joins TRBV11-2 and TRBJ2-7; 12 bases match TRBD1. This CDR3 is 17 amino acids long. J lost 3 bases, V lost 2 bases, and 8 bases had no gene match. Per germline, CDR1 SGHAT and CDR2 FQNNGV. Here the CDR3 reads CASSLSRDRGQNYEQYF. The CDR3 coding sequence is TGTGCCAGCAGCTTATCCCGGGACAGGGGGCAGAACTACGAGCAGTACTTC. Together with reference TRBV11-2 and TRBJ2-7, the CDR3 gives the full variable domain: EAGVAQSPRYKIIEKRQSVAFWCNPISGHATLYWYQQILGQGPKLLIQFQNNGVVDDSQLPKDRFSAERLKGVDSTLKIQPAKLEDSAVYLCASSLSRDRGQNYEQYFGPGTRLTVT.

The rearrangement uses TRBV2 and TRBJ2-3; either TRBD1 or TRBD2 may supply D (5 bases each). This CDR3 has 18 amino acids. Trimming cost V 6 bases and J 0 bases, with 22 bases left between them. In germline, CDR1 is SNHLY, CDR2 FYNNEI. CDR3 bases: TGTGCCAGCAGACTCCAGCGACCGGGACCAACTAGCACAGATACGCAGTATTTT. Translated: CASRLQRPGPTSTDTQYF. Combining the CDR3 with reference TRBV2 and TRBJ2-3 gives the whole variable domain EPEVTQTPSHQVTQMGQEVILRCVPISNHLYFYWYRQILGQKVEFLVSFYNNEISEKSEIFDDQFSVERPDGSNFTLKIRSTKLEDSAMYFCASRLQRPGPTSTDTQYFGPGTRLTVL.

The CDR3 protein is CASSPGLAGGAGELFF. Written as DNA, the CDR3 is TGCGCCAGCAGCCCGGGACTAGCGGGAGGAGCCGGGGAGCTGTTTTTT. The chain couples TRBV4-1 to TRBJ2-2; 15 bases map to TRBD2. Germline V gives CDR1 MGHRA, CDR2 YSYEKL. Trimming cost V 4 bases and J 6 bases; bases outside gene matches: 3. This CDR3 contains 16 residues.

This chain connects TRBV7-8 to TRBJ1-5; D is perhaps TRBD1 (6 bases). V dropped 1 base and J dropped 1 base, with 11 bases sitting between them. CDR1 is SGHVS, CDR2 FQNEAQ, per germline. The CDR3 is 16 residues long. DNA for the CDR3: TGTGCCAGCAGCTTAGTTTCGGGGGCCAGCAATCAGCCCCAGCATTTT. It translates to CASSLVSGASNQPQHF.

V is TRBV2 and J is TRBJ2-2; no reliable D call. CDR1 SNHLY and CDR2 FYNNEI come from the germline V gene. Between the trimmed V and J ends, which lost 4 bases and 6 bases, there was a span of 9 bases. CDR3 length: 13 amino acids. CDR3 residues: CASSVGEAGELFF. The CDR3 nucleotides are TGTGCCAGCAGTGTGGGTGAAGCCGGGGAGCTGTTTTTT.

This chain joins TRBV9 and TRBJ2-1; 10 bases align to TRBD1. Germline values: CDR1 SGDLS, CDR2 YYNGEE. Losses at the gene ends were 0 bases for V and 8 bases for J; bases not matched to a gene: 8. The CDR3 loop spans 16 amino acids. CDR3: CASSVETGGLVDEQFF. The CDR3, as DNA: TGTGCCAGCAGCGTAGAGACAGGGGGCTTGGTTGATGAGCAGTTCTTC.

The chain has TRBV10-3 and TRBJ2-5; 7 bases fit TRBD2. Per germline, CDR1 ENHRY and CDR2 SYGVKD. CDR3 length: 15 amino acids. J gave up 2 bases and V 5 bases, and 8 bases lay outside the gene matches. The CDR3 loop reads CAISPQRGVQETQYF. The CDR3 DNA follows: TGTGCCATCAGTCCCCAACGGGGGGTTCAAGAGACCCAGTACTTC.

V is TRBV21-1 and J is TRBJ2-1. TRBV21-1 is assigned pseudogene status. The CDR3 contains 13 residues. The CDR3 bases are TGTGCCAGCAGCAAAGGAAGGGTTGAAGAGCAGTTCTTC. This gives the protein CASSKGRVEEQFF.

This clone was seen once. CDR3 nucleotides: TGTGCCAGCAGTAAAACCCAGGGGGTTGACTATGGCTACACCTTC. Its translation is CASSKTQGVDYGYTF. The V and J genes are TRBV25-1 and TRBJ1-2; 7 bases are a match to TRBD1. Germline CDR1 reads MGHDK; CDR2 reads SYGVNS. The CDR3 runs 15 residues. V was clipped by 5 bases and J by 3 bases; unmatched bases: 9.

The CDR3 nucleotides are TGTGCCAGCTCACCAACACAGGGGACCAGCTACGAGCAGTACTTC. Protein sequence: CASSPTQGTSYEQYF. The V call is TRBV18, the J call TRBJ2-7; 7 bases are a match to TRBD1. CDR1 is KGHSH, CDR2 LQKENI, per germline. This CDR3 contains 15 residues. After removal of 2 bases from V and 3 bases from J, the junction contained 7 bases not matched to a gene.